This TCR beta chain was recorded in a study of patients and donors after allogeneic stem cell transplantation. One entry per CDR3 protein results from TCRdb running MiXCR on the RT-PCR reads. Of roughly 940,000 distinct CDR3 sequences listed, about a sixth are singletons. Sequenced: blood, either unsorted or a sorted T cell fraction (not recorded which). This receptor was identified in a human donor who was either an allogeneic HSCT recipient or a stem cell or donor lymphocyte infusion donor (not recorded which). It is not recorded whose cells these are; they may come from a transplant donor.

The CDR3 is CASSGQAMYGYTF. The CDR3, as DNA: TGTGCCAGCAGTGGCCAGGCAATGTATGGCTACACCTTC. The V and J genes are TRBV2 and TRBJ1-2; D remains ambiguous. Trimming stripped 4 bases from V and 5 bases from J, with 11 bases between. Germline CDR1 and CDR2: SNHLY and FYNNEI. The CDR3 contains 13 residues. The full variable domain, completed using reference TRBV2 and TRBJ1-2, is EPEVTQTPSHQVTQMGQEVILRCVPISNHLYFYWYRQILGQKVEFLVSFYNNEISEKSEIFDDQFSVERPDGSNFTLKIRSTKLEDSAMYFCASSGQAMYGYTFGSGTRLTVV.